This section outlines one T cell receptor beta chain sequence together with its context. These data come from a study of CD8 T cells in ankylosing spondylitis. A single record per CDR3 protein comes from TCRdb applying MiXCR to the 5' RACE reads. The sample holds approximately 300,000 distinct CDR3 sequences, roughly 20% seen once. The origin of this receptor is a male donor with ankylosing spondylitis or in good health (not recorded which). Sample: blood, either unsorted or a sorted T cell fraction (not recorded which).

CDR3 region: CATSDRDRGNTIYF. The CDR3 region has the DNA TGTGCCACCAGCGACCGGGACAGGGGAAACACCATATATTTT. This sequence joins TRBV15 and TRBJ1-3; 8 bases are a match to TRBD1. The germline CDR1 and CDR2 sequences are LNHNV and YYDKDF (reference sequence). The V segment lost 5 bases and the J segment 4 bases; nucleotides outside the gene matches: 4. The CDR3 consists of 14 residues.